This TCR beta chain was retrieved from a study of early T cells in non-severe SARS-CoV-2 infection. About the study: Investigators sequenced bulk RNA drawn from unsorted whole blood, and chains remained unpaired.

Each cDNA molecule carried a unique molecular identifier. Each CDR3 protein gets one entry after TCRdb re-called the 5' RACE reads with MiXCR. The sample holds some 61,000 distinct CDR3 sequences, about 13% seen once. Broader study findings: Private and CD4 specificities were missed by VDJdb matching, which favored anti-spike CD8 responses.

This clonotype has at least ten counts. Its antigen is currently unknown. In germline, CDR1 is DFQATT, CDR2 SNEGSKA (reference sequence). The V segment lost 5 bases and the J segment 4 bases; nucleotides outside the gene matches: 5. The CDR3 is 13 residues long. This TCR derives from an adult who was a healthcare worker with PCR-confirmed SARS-CoV-2 infection or an uninfected control (not recorded which). The sample was whole blood. The V gene is TRBV20-1, the J gene TRBJ1-5; 7 nucleotides agree with TRBD1. As DNA, the CDR3 is TGCAGTGCTTCTCAGGGGGTTAATCAGCCCCAGCATTTT. It specifies CSASQGVNQPQHF.